One and the same sample provided the 17 T cell receptor beta chains below, sequenced in a study of blood T cell repertoires in COVID-19. Profiling relied on immunoSEQ multiplex PCR, and the TCRdb table lists in-frame clones only, not all of them. The repertoire holds roughly 250,000 clones, with more than 75% as singletons. The sample taken for sequencing was PBMCs or T cells enriched from blood (not recorded which). Receptors were obtained from a woman aged 40 to 50 with acute COVID-19.

This chain uses TRBV19 with TRBJ1-4; 9 bases map to TRBD1. V gave up 6 bases and J gave up 0 bases; unmatched junction bases: 5. The CDR3 runs to 16 residues. Germline CDR1 reads LNHDA; CDR2 reads SQIVND (reference sequence). CDR3 in DNA: TGTGCCAGTAGCGACAGGGGGATTACAACTAATGAAAAACTGTTTTTT. It specifies CASSDRGITTNEKLFF.

The chain employs TRBV6-5 and TRBJ1-1; 7 nucleotides agree with TRBD1. After removal of 0 bases from V and 6 bases from J, the junction contained 10 bases not matched to a gene. CDR1 and CDR2 (germline): MNHEY, SVGAGI. The CDR3 runs 16 residues. The CDR3, as DNA: TGTGCCAGCAGTTACTCGCCGGGACAGAGACATTCTGAAGCTTTCTTT. Translated: CASSYSPGQRHSEAFF.

This clone has only one observation. This chain links TRBV23-1 with TRBJ2-3; no firm D call. Being an ORF, TRBV23-1 has a function that is uncertain. The CDR3 has 9 residues. The V and J ends lost 8 bases and 13 bases respectively, with 10 bases between them. The CDR3 DNA is TGCGCCAGCCCCCGAGGAGAGTATTTT. This gives the protein CASPRGEYF.

The genes are TRBV5-1 and TRBJ1-3; a possible D gene is TRBD1 (6 bases). The V gene's germline CDR1 is SGHRS and CDR2 YFSETQ. Trimming removed 0 bases from V and 2 bases from J, with 12 bases in between. The CDR3 sequence is 16 residues long. The CDR3, as DNA: TGCGCCAGCAGCTTGGACAGGGTGGCAACTGGAAACACCATATATTTT. It specifies CASSLDRVATGNTIYF.

This clone was counted once. The chain links TRBV29-1 to TRBJ2-1; D is uncertain. The CDR3 spans 12 residues. Trimming took 4 bases from V and 6 from J, leaving 10 bases between them. CDR1 SQVTM and CDR2 ANQGSEA come from the germline V gene. The CDR3 reads CSVGRVGNEQFF. The CDR3 region has the DNA TGCAGCGTTGGTCGGGTCGGCAATGAGCAGTTCTTC.

This clone appeared a few times. V gene TRBV2 combines with J gene TRBJ2-6; D may correspond to TRBD1 or TRBD2 (6 bases each). Germline V gives CDR1 SNHLY, CDR2 FYNNEI. The CDR3 runs to 15 residues. V shed 6 bases and J shed 4 bases, with 13 bases lying between them. The DNA of the CDR3 is TGTGCCAGCAGGGAACAGGGAGGCGGGGCCAACGTCCTGACTTTC. Translating gives CASREQGGGANVLTF.

The chain links TRBV14 to TRBJ1-2; D is unresolved. Germline CDR1 is SGHDN and CDR2 is FVKESK. V lost 3 bases and J 4 bases, leaving 12 bases between the germline ends. This CDR3 is built from 14 residues. In nucleotides, the CDR3 is TGTGCCAGCAGCCATGGGCAAATCGGCTATGGCTACACCTTC. Translating it yields CASSHGQIGYGYTF. The whole variable domain, filled in from reference TRBV14 and TRBJ1-2, reads EAGVTQFPSHSVIEKGQTVTLRCDPISGHDNLYWYRRVMGKEIKFLLHFVKESKQDESGMPNNRFLAERTGGTYSTLKVQPAELEDSGVYFCASSHGQIGYGYTFGSGTRLTVV.

This clone was seen more than once but under ten times. This chain uses TRBV7-8 with TRBJ1-5, with no clear D. Germline CDR1 SGHVS, CDR2 FQNEAQ. The ends were cut back, 3 bases at V and 6 bases at J, with 12 bases in the middle. This CDR3 region has 14 residues. DNA of the CDR3: TGTGCCAGCAGCTTGAGCGCATCTGTTCAGCCCCAGCATTTT. Its protein product is CASSLSASVQPQHF.

This clone was observed a few times. The chain carries TRBV19 and TRBJ1-4; no firm D call. The germline V and J ends were trimmed by 1 base and 1 base, with 7 bases remaining between them. The CDR3 covers 15 residues. Germline V gene sequence: CDR1 LNHDA, CDR2 SQIVND (reference sequence). CDR3 protein: CASSIARGTNEKLFF. CDR3 sequence (DNA): TGTGCCAGTAGTATAGCTCGGGGAACTAATGAAAAACTGTTTTTT.

The rearrangement uses TRBV10-2 and TRBJ2-3, with 11 positions matching TRBD2. Germline CDR1 and CDR2: WSHSY and SAAADI. V lost 7 bases to trimming and J lost 3 bases; unmatched junction nucleotides: 3. The CDR3 spans 14 residues. For the CDR3, the DNA is TGCGCCAGCACGGGACTAGCGGTGACAGATACGCAGTATTTT. It translates to CASTGLAVTDTQYF.

V and J are TRBV28 and TRBJ1-5, with 8 bases matching TRBD1. Per the germline V gene, CDR1 is MDHEN and CDR2 is SYDVKM. This CDR3 spans 14 amino acids. After removal of 3 bases from V and 6 bases from J, the junction contained 4 bases not matched to a gene. In DNA, the CDR3 is TGTGCCAGCAGTTTCGGGACAGGCCGTCAGCCCCAGCATTTT. Translated: CASSFGTGRQPQHF.

V usage is TRBV7-2 and J usage is TRBJ2-7; D gene ambiguous. The CDR3 has 13 residues. The germline V gene encodes CDR1 SGHTA and CDR2 FQGNSA. Trimming took 1 base from V and 5 from J, leaving 9 bases between them. CDR3 bases: TGTGCCAGCAGCTTAGTTCCCCAGGACGAGCAGTACTTC. Protein: CASSLVPQDEQYF.

The chain couples TRBV5-1 to TRBJ1-6; tentatively, D is TRBD1 (5 bases). The CDR3 sequence is 14 residues long. Per germline, CDR1 SGHRS and CDR2 YFSETQ. V dropped 1 base and J dropped 6 bases, with 8 bases sitting between them. The CDR3 loop is CASSLSQGNSPLHF. CDR3 coding DNA: TGCGCCAGCAGCTTGAGTCAGGGTAATTCACCCCTCCACTTT.

V gene TRBV18 combines with J gene TRBJ1-1, with 7 bases matching TRBD1. CDR1 KGHSH and CDR2 LQKENI come from the germline V gene. The V gene end was trimmed by 2 bases and the J gene end by 4 bases; junction bases not matched to a gene: 13. There are 17 residues in the CDR3. The CDR3 nucleotides read TGTGCCAGCTCACCAACGGACAGGCGATCCACGTTCACTGAAGCTTTCTTT. It codes for CASSPTDRRSTFTEAFF.

The chain has TRBV28 and TRBJ1-1; D remains ambiguous. Germline assignment: CDR1 MDHEN and CDR2 SYDVKM. V was shortened by 3 bases and J by 0 bases, with 11 bases between the two germline ends. This CDR3 comprises 15 residues. CDR3 in DNA: TGTGCCAGCAGTTTCCCCAACCGGTTGAACACTGAAGCTTTCTTT. Translation: CASSFPNRLNTEAFF.

This sequence joins TRBV2 and TRBJ1-1; TRBD1 agrees at 9 bases. The V gene end was trimmed by 6 bases and the J gene end by 4 bases; junction bases not matched to a gene: 9. Germline CDR1 and CDR2: SNHLY and FYNNEI. The CDR3 length is 15 residues. Written as DNA, the CDR3 is TGTGCCAGCAGAGCCCTACAGGGGGCGGGCACTGAAGCTTTCTTT. Its protein product is CASRALQGAGTEAFF.

This clone was counted between two and nine times. This chain uses TRBV6-5 with TRBJ2-1, with 8 bases lining up with TRBD2. V lost 8 bases and J lost 4; bases outside the gene matches: 7. Germline V gene sequence: CDR1 MNHEY, CDR2 SVGAGI. The CDR3 consists of 14 residues. Here the CDR3 DNA reads TGTGCCAGCGGAGTACGGGAGGGGTACAATGAGCAGTTCTTC. This sequence encodes CASGVREGYNEQFF.